These 29 T cell receptor beta chains originate from one sample sequenced in a study of blood T cell repertoires in COVID-19. Measured with immunoSEQ multiplex PCR; TCRdb has only the in-frame clones, and not every one. The sample consists of 100,000 to 150,000 clones, approximately 83% of them appearing once. Sample: peripheral blood. The receptors stem from a woman older than 75 with acute or convalescent COVID-19.

This chain joins TRBV19 and TRBJ1-6; 11 bases fit TRBD1. The trim removed 4 bases at V and 6 bases at J, leaving 8 bases unmatched. The V gene's germline CDR1 is LNHDA and CDR2 SQIVND (reference sequence). The CDR3 has 17 residues. CDR3 loop: CASSKGAGTGGNSPLHF. DNA of the CDR3: TGTGCCAGTAGTAAGGGGGCCGGGACAGGGGGTAATTCACCCCTCCACTTT.

The gene calls are TRBV5-1 and TRBJ2-5; D is possibly TRBD1 (5 bases). The CDR3 has 13 amino acids. Germline V lookup: CDR1 SGHRS, CDR2 YFSETQ. V was shortened by 1 base and J by 4 bases, with 8 bases between the two germline ends. The CDR3: CASSLLGRETQYF. The CDR3 DNA reads as TGCGCCAGCAGCTTGTTGGGGCGAGAGACCCAGTACTTC.

The chain uses TRBV7-2 and TRBJ2-7; 9 bases line up with TRBD1. Germline V lookup: CDR1 SGHTA, CDR2 FQGNSA. The V and J ends lost 3 bases and 1 base, in that order; junction bases with no gene match: 4. This CDR3 is 15 amino acids long. In DNA, the CDR3 is TGTGCCAGCAGCTTTTCGGGACAGGGTTCCTACGAGCAGTACTTC. Its translation is CASSFSGQGSYEQYF.

V usage is TRBV19 and J usage is TRBJ1-4, with D unresolved. Germline V gene data show CDR1 as LNHDA and CDR2 as SQIVND (reference sequence). V was clipped by 5 bases and J by 17 bases, with 24 bases between them. The CDR3 contains 14 residues. In DNA form, the CDR3 reads TGTGCCAGTAGTCAGGAGGGTCGGCTGAGGGCGCTTTTTTTT. Translated: CASSQEGRLRALFF.

This chain links TRBV7-9 with TRBJ1-5, with D perhaps matching TRBD1 (5 bases). In germline, CDR1 is SEHNR, CDR2 FQNEAQ (reference sequence). The CDR3 totals 12 residues. The V end lost 4 bases, the J end lost 8 bases, and 9 bases lay between the germline ends. The CDR3 bases are TGTGCCAGCAGCTGGTGGGGCGAGCCCCAGCATTTT. Residues: CASSWWGEPQHF.

This clone has just a few counts. The chain joins TRBV2 to TRBJ1-5, with TRBD1 as a possible D gene (5 bases). Germline CDR1 is SNHLY and CDR2 is FYNNEI. The CDR3 is 14 amino acids. The ends were cut back, 7 bases at V and 5 bases at J, with 15 bases in the middle. This CDR3 is CASKGAGVYQPQHF. For the CDR3, the DNA is TGTGCCAGCAAGGGCGCGGGGGTTTATCAGCCCCAGCATTTT.

The chain joins TRBV5-5 to TRBJ2-3, with TRBD1 as a possible D gene (6 bases). The CDR3 extends over 14 amino acids. Between the trimmed V and J ends, which lost 6 bases and 2 bases, there was a span of 13 bases. From germline, CDR1 is SGHKS and CDR2 YYEKEE (reference sequence). As DNA, the CDR3 is TGTGCCAGCAAGGACAGAAGCTACACAGATACGCAGTATTTT. Amino acid sequence: CASKDRSYTDTQYF. The full variable domain, rest sourced from reference TRBV5-5 and TRBJ2-3, is DAGVTQSPTHLIKTRGQQVTLRCSPISGHKSVSWYQQVLGQGPQFIFQYYEKEERGRGNFPDRFSARQFPNYSSELNVNALLLGDSALYLCASKDRSYTDTQYFGPGTRLTVL.

CDR3 amino acids: CASSFMAGRETQYF. DNA for the CDR3: TGTGCCAGCAGTTTCATGGCAGGTCGGGAGACCCAGTACTTC. The chain joins TRBV28 to TRBJ2-5; D gene uncertain. This CDR3 contains 14 residues. Germline values: CDR1 MDHEN, CDR2 SYDVKM. V was cut by 3 bases and J by 5 bases, with 13 bases left in between.

J is TRBJ2-3 and V is TRBV27; no clear D. CDR1 and CDR2 (germline): MNHEY, SMNVEV (reference sequence). The CDR3 is 12 amino acids. Trimming removed 6 bases at V and 2 bases at J, with 6 bases between. CDR3 region: CASSLSTDTQYF. The CDR3 DNA sequence: TGTGCCAGCAGCCTTTCCACAGATACGCAGTATTTT.

The rearrangement links TRBV7-9 to TRBJ1-2, with TRBD1 as a possible D gene (6 bases). With 8 bases removed from V and 3 bases from J, the gap between germline ends came to 16 bases. Germline CDR1 is SEHNR and CDR2 is FQNEAQ (reference sequence). The CDR3 runs to 14 residues. CDR3 sequence reads: CASGKRTADYGYTF. CDR3 in DNA: TGTGCCAGCGGAAAACGGACAGCGGACTATGGCTACACCTTC.

V gene TRBV4-2 combines with J gene TRBJ1-3, with D tentatively TRBD1 (6 bases). Trimming took off 0 bases at V and 0 bases at J, with 12 bases between the two ends. This CDR3 has 17 residues. Germline CDR1 and CDR2: LGHNA and YNFKEQ. The chain's CDR3 is CASSQEYRDNSGNTIYF. As DNA, the CDR3 is TGTGCCAGCAGCCAAGAGTACAGGGATAACTCTGGAAACACCATATATTTT.

The chain recombines TRBV5-1 with TRBJ2-3, with D possibly being TRBD2 (6 bases). From germline, CDR1 is SGHRS and CDR2 YFSETQ. V lost 1 base and J lost 2, with 8 bases in between. The CDR3 sequence is 14 residues long. As DNA, the CDR3 is TGCGCCAGCAGCTTGATGGGACTCACAGATACGCAGTATTTT. Translated, it gives CASSLMGLTDTQYF.

In DNA form, the CDR3 reads TGCGCCAGCAGCTCACAGGGAGACACAGATACGCAGTATTTT. This sequence encodes CASSSQGDTDTQYF. This chain connects TRBV5-1 to TRBJ2-3; perhaps TRBD1 as D (6 bases). Germline CDR1 is SGHRS and CDR2 is YFSETQ. This CDR3 region has 14 residues. The V gene lost 3 bases and the J gene lost 2 bases, with 10 bases spanning the gap. Using reference TRBV5-1 and TRBJ2-3 for the parts outside the CDR3, the full variable domain is KAGVTQTPRYLIKTRGQQVTLSCSPISGHRSVSWYQQTPGQGLQFLFEYFSETQRNKGNFPGRFSGRQFSNSRSEMNVSTLELGDSALYLCASSSQGDTDTQYFGPGTRLTVL.

Of note for this clone: One end of the junction fails to match germline, which may point to a read error. This chain connects TRBV5-1 to TRBJ2-3, with D unclear. The CDR3 has 15 residues. Per the germline V gene, CDR1 is SGHRS and CDR2 is YFSETQ. CDR3 sequence reads: CASSLENPRTDTQYF. DNA for the CDR3: TGCGCCAGCAGCTTGGAAAACCCGCGCACGGATACGCAGTATTTT. Full variable domain (remainder filled in from reference TRBV5-1 and TRBJ2-3): KAGVTQTPRYLIKTRGQQVTLSCSPISGHRSVSWYQQTPGQGLQFLFEYFSETQRNKGNFPGRFSGRQFSNSRSEMNVSTLELGDSALYLCASSLENPRTDTQYFGPGTRLTVL.

The J gene is TRBJ1-6, the V gene TRBV27, with TRBD1 matching 12 bases. V shed 2 bases, J shed 0 bases, and the junction held 5 bases outside the gene matches. The CDR3 extends over 19 amino acids. Germline CDR1 reads MNHEY; CDR2 reads SMNVEV (reference sequence). The CDR3 DNA follows: TGTGCCAGCAGTTTACGGGGGACAGGGGGCTTCTCCTATAATTCACCCCTCCACTTT. Protein sequence: CASSLRGTGGFSYNSPLHF.

This clone was seen more than once but under ten times. The chain couples TRBV14 to TRBJ2-3; D not resolved. The CDR3 is 14 residues long. The germline gives CDR1 SGHDN, CDR2 FVKESK. Trimming removed 3 bases from V and 3 bases from J, with 10 bases in between. CDR3 sequence: CASSQSRQTDTQYF. As DNA, the CDR3 is TGTGCCAGCAGCCAGTCCCGCCAGACAGATACGCAGTATTTT.

The chain is built from TRBV19 and TRBJ2-2, with D possibly matching TRBD1 (5 bases). V was shortened by 6 bases and J by 2 bases, with 13 bases between the two germline ends. This CDR3 has 15 amino acids. The germline gives CDR1 LNHDA, CDR2 SQIVND (reference sequence). The CDR3 coding sequence is TGTGCCAGTAGACTTGACAGTGGCAACACCGGGGAGCTGTTTTTT. This encodes CASRLDSGNTGELFF.

The chain combines TRBV2 with TRBJ2-3; D unclear. CDR3 size: 15 residues. The germline V gene has CDR1 SNHLY and CDR2 FYNNEI. V was trimmed by 5 bases and J by 1 base, leaving 13 bases between them. In DNA, the CDR3 is TGTGCCAGCAGTACCGTTGGCGCGGGCACAGATACGCAGTATTTT. Its translation is CASSTVGAGTDTQYF.

The chain uses TRBV11-3 and TRBJ2-1; maybe TRBD2 (5 bases). The CDR3 contains 15 residues. Trimming pared 3 bases from V and 8 bases from J, leaving 17 bases between. Looked up from germline, CDR1 is SGHNT and CDR2 is YENEEA. CDR3 in DNA: TGTGCCAGCAGCTTTGGGCCTATTCCCGGGGATGAGCAGTTCTTC. Its translation is CASSFGPIPGDEQFF.

This chain links TRBV5-5 with TRBJ2-2; 11 nucleotides align to TRBD2. The germline V gene encodes CDR1 SGHKS and CDR2 YYEKEE (reference sequence). The CDR3 totals 19 residues. V dropped 0 bases and J dropped 0; count of bases not matched to a gene: 7. CDR3 nucleotides: TGTGCCAGCAGCTTGGTAGCGGGGGGGCACTTTACGAACACCGGGGAGCTGTTTTTT. This translates into CASSLVAGGHFTNTGELFF.

This clone was seen a single time. The V and J genes are TRBV9 and TRBJ1-3; D gene uncertain. Trimming cost V 4 bases and J 2 bases, with 4 bases left between them. The CDR3 loop spans 12 amino acids. Looked up from germline, CDR1 is SGDLS and CDR2 is YYNGEE. Here the CDR3 reads CASSPAGNTIYF. The CDR3, as DNA: TGTGCCAGCAGCCCAGCTGGAAACACCATATATTTT.

In its sample, this clone was seen a few times. This chain connects TRBV19 to TRBJ1-4, with 8 bases identical to TRBD1. The CDR3 runs to 16 residues. The germline V gene encodes CDR1 LNHDA and CDR2 SQIVND (reference sequence). J lost 4 bases, V lost 5 bases, and 9 bases had no gene match. The CDR3 DNA sequence: TGTGCCAGTAGTCTTATACAGGGGGACATTAATGAAAAACTGTTTTTT. The encoded protein is CASSLIQGDINEKLFF.

J is TRBJ1-3 and V is TRBV25-1, with D tentatively TRBD1 (6 bases). Germline CDR1 is MGHDK and CDR2 is SYGVNS. The CDR3 contains 16 residues. The V end was cut by 7 bases, the J end by 0 bases, with 16 bases between. CDR3 sequence (DNA): TGTGCCAGCATCGGCCCAGGGGCTAACTCTGGAAACACCATATATTTT. This encodes CASIGPGANSGNTIYF.

The chain employs TRBV25-1 and TRBJ1-3; 7 bases agree with TRBD1. Germline CDR1 reads MGHDK; CDR2 reads SYGVNS. The CDR3 is 14 amino acids. V dropped 5 bases and J dropped 2; count of bases not matched to a gene: 3. The CDR3 DNA sequence: TGTGCCAGCAGTACGGGACAGCCTGGAAACACCATATATTTT. Its protein is CASSTGQPGNTIYF.

V usage is TRBV2 and J usage is TRBJ1-3; D uncertain. V lost 4 bases, J lost 4 bases, and 11 bases lay in between. CDR1 is SNHLY and CDR2 is FYNNEI in the germline V gene. The CDR3 is made up of 14 amino acids. Written as DNA, the CDR3 is TGTGCCAGCAGTGTTCCGAGGAAGGGAAACACCATATATTTT. It specifies CASSVPRKGNTIYF.

This chain connects TRBV4-2 to TRBJ2-2; D unclear. The germline V gene encodes CDR1 LGHNA and CDR2 YNFKEQ. Trimming took 4 bases from V and 3 from J, leaving 6 bases between them. This CDR3 is built from 13 residues. This CDR3 reads CASSPGYTGELFF. The CDR3 DNA is TGTGCCAGCAGCCCTGGCTACACCGGGGAGCTGTTTTTT.

The gene calls are TRBV28 and TRBJ1-2; D is uncertain. V was cut by 6 bases and J by 4 bases, with 9 bases left in between. This CDR3 has 12 amino acids. Germline V gene sequence: CDR1 MDHEN, CDR2 SYDVKM. This chain's CDR3 is CASRSTVYGYTF. The CDR3 nucleotides are TGTGCCAGCAGGTCCACTGTCTATGGCTACACCTTC.

This chain links TRBV5-4 with TRBJ2-6, with 8 bases fitting TRBD2. CDR1 is SGHNT, CDR2 YYREEE, per germline (reference sequence). V lost 6 bases, J lost 3 bases, and 5 bases stayed unmatched. CDR3 length: 15 amino acids. CDR3 amino acids: CASTPAGVGANVLTF. The CDR3 nucleotides are TGTGCCAGCACTCCAGCGGGGGTTGGGGCCAACGTCCTGACTTTC.

This clone was counted only a few times. The same CDR3 also results from other DNA sequences found in this sample. V and J are TRBV4-2 and TRBJ1-6, with 8 bases fitting TRBD1. V trimming: 0 bases; J trimming: 9 bases; junction bases outside the gene matches: 7. Germline V lookup: CDR1 LGHNA, CDR2 YNFKEQ. The CDR3 covers 16 residues. CDR3 bases: TGTGCCAGCAGCCAAGATACCGGGACAGGAACTTCACCCCTCCACTTT. It codes for CASSQDTGTGTSPLHF.